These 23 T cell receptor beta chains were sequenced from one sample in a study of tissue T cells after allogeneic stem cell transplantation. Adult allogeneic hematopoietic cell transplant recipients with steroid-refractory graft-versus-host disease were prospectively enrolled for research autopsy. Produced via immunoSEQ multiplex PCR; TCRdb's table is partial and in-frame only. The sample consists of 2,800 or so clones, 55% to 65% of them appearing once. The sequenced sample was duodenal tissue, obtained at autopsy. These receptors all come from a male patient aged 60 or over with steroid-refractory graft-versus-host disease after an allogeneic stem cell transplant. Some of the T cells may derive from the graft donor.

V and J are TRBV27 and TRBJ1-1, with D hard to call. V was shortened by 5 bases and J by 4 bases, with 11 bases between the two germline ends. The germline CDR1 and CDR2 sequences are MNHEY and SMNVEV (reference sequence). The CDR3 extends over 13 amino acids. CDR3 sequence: CASSMDVGTEAFF. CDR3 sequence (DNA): TGTGCCAGCAGTATGGACGTAGGCACTGAAGCTTTCTTT.

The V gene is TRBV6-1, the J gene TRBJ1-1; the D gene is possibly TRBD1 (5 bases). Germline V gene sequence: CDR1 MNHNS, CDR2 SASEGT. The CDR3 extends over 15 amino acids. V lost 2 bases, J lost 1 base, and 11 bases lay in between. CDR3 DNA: TGTGCCAGCAGTGAACATCGGGGGTCGAACACTGAAGCTTTCTTT. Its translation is CASSEHRGSNTEAFF.

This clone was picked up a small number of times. The CDR3 region has the DNA TGTGCCAGCAGCTCGCATAGAGGGACAGATAACACCGGGGAGCTGTTTTTT. This sequence encodes CASSSHRGTDNTGELFF. This chain uses TRBV7-2 with TRBJ2-2; 7 nucleotides agree with TRBD1. Per the germline V gene, CDR1 is SGHTA and CDR2 is FQGNSA. V lost 4 bases and J lost 2; bases outside the gene matches: 10. The CDR3 is 17 residues long. The full variable domain, with the rest looked up from reference TRBV7-2 and TRBJ2-2, is GAGVSQSPSNKVTEKGKDVELRCDPISGHTALYWYRQSLGQGLEFLIYFQGNSAPDKSGLPSDRFSAERTGGSVSTLTIQRTQQEDSAVYLCASSSHRGTDNTGELFFGEGSRLTVL.

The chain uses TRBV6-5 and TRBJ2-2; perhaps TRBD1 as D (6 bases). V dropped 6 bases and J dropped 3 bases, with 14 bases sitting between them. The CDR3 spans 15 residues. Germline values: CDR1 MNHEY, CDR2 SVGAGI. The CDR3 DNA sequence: TGTGCCAGCAGCGGTACAGGGAGTTACACCGGGGAGCTGTTTTTT. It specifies CASSGTGSYTGELFF.

CDR3 loop: CASSYTGTGDYEQYF. CDR3 DNA sequence: TGTGCCAGCAGTTACACCGGGACAGGGGACTACGAGCAGTACTTC. The J gene is TRBJ2-7, the V gene TRBV6-5, with 10 positions matching TRBD1. Germline V gives CDR1 MNHEY, CDR2 SVGAGI. CDR3 length: 15 residues. V shed 2 bases and J 3 bases; nucleotides not matched to a gene: 4.

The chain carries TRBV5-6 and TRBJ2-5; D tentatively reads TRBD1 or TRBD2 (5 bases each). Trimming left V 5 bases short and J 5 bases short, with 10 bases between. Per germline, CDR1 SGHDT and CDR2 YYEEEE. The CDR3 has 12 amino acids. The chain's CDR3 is CASRWGMETQYF. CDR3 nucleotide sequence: TGTGCCAGCAGATGGGGGATGGAGACCCAGTACTTC.

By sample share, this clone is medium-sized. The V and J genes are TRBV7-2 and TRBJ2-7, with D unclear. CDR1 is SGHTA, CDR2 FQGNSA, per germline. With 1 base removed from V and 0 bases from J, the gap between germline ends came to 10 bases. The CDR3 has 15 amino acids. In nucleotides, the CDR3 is TGTGCCAGCAGCTTAGGGAGCACGGTCTCCTACGAGCAGTACTTC. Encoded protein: CASSLGSTVSYEQYF.

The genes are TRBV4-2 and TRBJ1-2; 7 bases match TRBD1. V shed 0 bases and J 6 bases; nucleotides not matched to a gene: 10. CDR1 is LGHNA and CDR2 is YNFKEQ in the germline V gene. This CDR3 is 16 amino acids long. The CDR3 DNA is TGTGCCAGCAGCCAAGAAACGGGTCGGACAGGTCATGGCTACACCTTC. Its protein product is CASSQETGRTGHGYTF.

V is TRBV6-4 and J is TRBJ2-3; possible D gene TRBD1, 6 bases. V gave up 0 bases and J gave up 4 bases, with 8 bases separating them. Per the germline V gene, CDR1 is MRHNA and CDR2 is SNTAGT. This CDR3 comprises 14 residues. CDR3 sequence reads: CASSDSEGADTQYF. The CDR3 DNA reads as TGTGCCAGCAGTGACTCAGAGGGGGCAGATACGCAGTATTTT.

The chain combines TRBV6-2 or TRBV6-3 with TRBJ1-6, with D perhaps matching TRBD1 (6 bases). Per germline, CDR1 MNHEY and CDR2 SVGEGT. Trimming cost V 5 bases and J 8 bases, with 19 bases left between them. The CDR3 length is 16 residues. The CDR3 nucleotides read TGTGCCAGCAGTAAGGACAGCCTCAGGGGTTATTCACCCCTCCACTTT. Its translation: CASSKDSLRGYSPLHF.

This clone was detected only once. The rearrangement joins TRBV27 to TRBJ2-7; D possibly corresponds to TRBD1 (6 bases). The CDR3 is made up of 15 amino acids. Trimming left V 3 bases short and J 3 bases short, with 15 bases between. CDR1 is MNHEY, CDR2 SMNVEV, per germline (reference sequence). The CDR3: CASSLSGTPHYEQYF. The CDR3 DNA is TGTGCCAGCAGTTTGTCCGGGACACCCCACTACGAGCAGTACTTC.

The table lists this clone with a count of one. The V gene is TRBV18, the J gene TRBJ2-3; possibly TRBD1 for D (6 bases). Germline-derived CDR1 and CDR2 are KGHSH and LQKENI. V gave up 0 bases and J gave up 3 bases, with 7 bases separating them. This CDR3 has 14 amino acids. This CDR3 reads CASSPPTGTDTQYF. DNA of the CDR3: TGTGCCAGCTCACCACCCACAGGGACAGATACGCAGTATTTT.

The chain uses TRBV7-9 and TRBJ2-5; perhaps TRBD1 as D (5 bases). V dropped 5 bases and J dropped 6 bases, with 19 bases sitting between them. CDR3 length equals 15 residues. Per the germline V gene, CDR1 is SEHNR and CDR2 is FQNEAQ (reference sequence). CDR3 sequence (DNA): TGTGCCAGCAGCCCGGACCCAGGGTCCGTGAAGACCCAGTACTTC. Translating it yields CASSPDPGSVKTQYF.

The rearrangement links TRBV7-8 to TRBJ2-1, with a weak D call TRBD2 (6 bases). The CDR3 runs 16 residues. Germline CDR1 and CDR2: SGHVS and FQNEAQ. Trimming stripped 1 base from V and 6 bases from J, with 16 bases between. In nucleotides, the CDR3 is TGTGCCAGCAGCTTAGGGAGGGAACGCGAAGTCAATGAGCAGTTCTTC. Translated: CASSLGREREVNEQFF.

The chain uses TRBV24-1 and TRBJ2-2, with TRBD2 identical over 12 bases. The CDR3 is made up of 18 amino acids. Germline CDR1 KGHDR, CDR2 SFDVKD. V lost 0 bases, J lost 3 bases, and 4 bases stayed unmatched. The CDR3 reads CATSDLETSGGHTGELFF. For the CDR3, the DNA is TGTGCCACCAGTGATTTGGAGACTAGCGGGGGACACACCGGGGAGCTGTTTTTT.

As DNA, the CDR3 is TGTGCCAGCTCACCACCGGGAAGCCAAGAGACCCAGTACTTC. As protein: CASSPPGSQETQYF. The chain has TRBV18 and TRBJ2-5; no firm D call. Trimming removed 0 bases at V and 1 base at J, with 6 bases between. Germline assignment: CDR1 KGHSH and CDR2 LQKENI. The CDR3 runs to 14 residues.

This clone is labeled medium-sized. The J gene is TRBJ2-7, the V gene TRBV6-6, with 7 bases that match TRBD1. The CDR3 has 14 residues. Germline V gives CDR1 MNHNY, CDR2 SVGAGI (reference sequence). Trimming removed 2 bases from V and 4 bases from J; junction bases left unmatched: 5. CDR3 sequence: CASSYGRGSYEQYF. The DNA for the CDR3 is TGTGCCAGCAGTTACGGCAGGGGGAGTTACGAGCAGTACTTC.

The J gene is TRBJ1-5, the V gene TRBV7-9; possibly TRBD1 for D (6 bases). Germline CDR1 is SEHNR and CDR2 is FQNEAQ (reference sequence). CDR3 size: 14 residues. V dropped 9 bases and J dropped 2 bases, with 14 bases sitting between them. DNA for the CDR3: TGTGCCAGTCAAGGCCCAGGGGGCAATCAGCCCCAGCATTTT. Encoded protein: CASQGPGGNQPQHF.

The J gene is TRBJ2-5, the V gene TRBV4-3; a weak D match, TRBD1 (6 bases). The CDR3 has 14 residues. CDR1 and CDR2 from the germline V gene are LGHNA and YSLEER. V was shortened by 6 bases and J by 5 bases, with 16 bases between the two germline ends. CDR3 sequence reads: CASRATQGAETQYF. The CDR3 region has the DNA TGCGCCAGCAGGGCAACACAGGGTGCGGAGACCCAGTACTTC.

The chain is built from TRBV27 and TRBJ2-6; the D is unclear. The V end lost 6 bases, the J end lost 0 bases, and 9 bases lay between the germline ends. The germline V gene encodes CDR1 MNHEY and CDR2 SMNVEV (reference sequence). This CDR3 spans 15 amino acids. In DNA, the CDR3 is TGTGCCAGCAGCCTATTGGGCTCTGGGGCCAACGTCCTGACTTTC. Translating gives CASSLLGSGANVLTF.

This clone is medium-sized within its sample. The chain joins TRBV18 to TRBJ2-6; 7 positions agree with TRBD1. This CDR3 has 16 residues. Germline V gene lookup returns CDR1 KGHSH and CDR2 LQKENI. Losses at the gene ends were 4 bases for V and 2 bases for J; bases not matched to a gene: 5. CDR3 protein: CASSRAGQAGANVLTF. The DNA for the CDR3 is TGTGCCAGCTCACGGGCAGGACAGGCTGGGGCCAACGTCCTGACTTTC.

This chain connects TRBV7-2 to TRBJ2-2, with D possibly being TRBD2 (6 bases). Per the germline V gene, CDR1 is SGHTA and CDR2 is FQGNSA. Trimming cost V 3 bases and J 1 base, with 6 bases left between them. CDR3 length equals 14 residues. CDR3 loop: CASSLGGNTGELFF. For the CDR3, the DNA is TGTGCCAGCAGCTTGGGGGGGAACACCGGGGAGCTGTTTTTT.

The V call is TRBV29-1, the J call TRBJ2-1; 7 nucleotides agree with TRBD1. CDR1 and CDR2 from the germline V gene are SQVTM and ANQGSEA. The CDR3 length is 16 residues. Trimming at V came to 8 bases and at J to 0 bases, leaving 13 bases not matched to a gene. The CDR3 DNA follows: TGCAGCTCCGGGACAGCTGTCCCAAGCTCCTACAATGAGCAGTTCTTC. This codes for CSSGTAVPSSYNEQFF.